The next 22 T cell receptor beta chains were all read from a single sample in a study of T cell responses to AZD1222 COVID-19 vaccine. Here immunoSEQ multiplex PCR was the method, and the copy in TCRdb shows in-frame clones only, minus some. The sample has 100,000 to 150,000 clones, about 90% seen once. This sample comprised peripheral blood, obtained on day 0 of AZD1222 vaccination. These receptors all come from an adult in good health.

This clone was observed once. V is TRBV7-8 and J is TRBJ2-1; possibly TRBD1 for D (6 bases). There are 13 residues in the CDR3. Germline values: CDR1 SGHVS, CDR2 FQNEAQ. V gave up 1 base and J gave up 7 bases, with 8 bases separating them. CDR3 sequence: CASSLGGRNEQFF. CDR3 sequence (DNA): TGTGCCAGCAGCTTAGGGGGGCGGAATGAGCAGTTCTTC.

V and J are TRBV30 and TRBJ2-7; 7 nucleotides align to TRBD2. The CDR3 is 18 amino acids. In germline, CDR1 is GTSNPN, CDR2 SVGIG (reference sequence). The junction had 17 bases not matched to a gene; V was cut back by 3 bases and J by 0 bases. The chain's CDR3 is CAWSSREWERGSSYEQYF. The CDR3 DNA sequence: TGTGCCTGGAGCTCGCGGGAGTGGGAAAGAGGTAGCTCCTACGAGCAGTACTTC. Filled out from reference TRBV30 and TRBJ2-7, the complete variable domain reads SQTIHQWPATLVQPVGSPLSLECTVEGTSNPNLYWYRQAAGRGLQLLFYSVGIGQISSEVPQNLSASRPQDRQFILSSKKLLLSDSGFYLCAWSSREWERGSSYEQYFGPGTRLTVT.

V is TRBV19 and J is TRBJ2-7; no clear D gene. The ends were cut back, 5 bases at V and 6 bases at J, with 14 bases in the middle. This CDR3 has 13 amino acids. Germline V gives CDR1 LNHDA, CDR2 SQIVND (reference sequence). CDR3 nucleotides: TGTGCCAGTAGTGCCACCCGGGCCTCCGAGCAGTACTTC. It codes for CASSATRASEQYF.

The V and J genes are TRBV19 and TRBJ1-2; tentatively, D is TRBD1 (5 bases). Germline loops: CDR1 LNHDA, CDR2 SQIVND (reference sequence). This CDR3 contains 15 residues. The V end was cut by 0 bases, the J end by 2 bases, with 10 bases between. CDR3 loop: CASSIDPGGNYGYTF. CDR3 nucleotides: TGTGCCAGTAGTATAGATCCCGGGGGAAACTATGGCTACACCTTC. Variable domain in full (rest from reference TRBV19 and TRBJ1-2): DGGITQSPKYLFRKEGQNVTLSCEQNLNHDAMYWYRQDPGQGLRLIYYSQIVNDFQKGDIAEGYSVSREKKESFPLTVTSAQKNPTAFYLCASSIDPGGNYGYTFGSGTRLTVV.

This chain links TRBV29-1 with TRBJ2-7, with D perhaps TRBD2 (5 bases). V was trimmed by 1 base and J by 6 bases, leaving 10 bases between them. This CDR3 has 12 amino acids. Germline V gene data show CDR1 as SQVTM and CDR2 as ANQGSEA. The CDR3 spells CSVEVTGSEQYF. In DNA form, the CDR3 reads TGCAGCGTTGAAGTTACGGGATCCGAGCAGTACTTC.

The rearrangement joins TRBV7-3 to TRBJ2-1; 11 nucleotides line up with TRBD2. V lost 5 bases to trimming and J lost 7 bases; unmatched junction nucleotides: 7. The CDR3 contains 15 residues. CDR1 SGHTA and CDR2 FQGTGA come from the germline V gene. CDR3 sequence reads: CASSLLAGGLNEQFF. In DNA, the CDR3 is TGTGCCAGCAGCCTGTTAGCGGGGGGGCTGAATGAGCAGTTCTTC.

The chain couples TRBV5-3 to TRBJ1-6; D is unresolved. TRBV5-3 is marked as an open reading frame, function uncertain. Trimming took off 0 bases at V and 9 bases at J, with 16 bases between the two ends. The CDR3 contains 16 residues. Written as DNA, the CDR3 is TGTGCCAGAAGCTTGGGCGGACTTCCAACGGGTTCACCCCTCCACTTT. Translating it yields CARSLGGLPTGSPLHF.

The rearrangement joins TRBV20-1 to TRBJ2-3; D not resolved. Germline CDR1 is DFQATT and CDR2 is SNEGSKA (reference sequence). V lost 0 bases and J 6 bases, leaving 4 bases between the germline ends. The CDR3 runs to 11 residues. Here the CDR3 reads CSARDIDTQYF. In nucleotides, the CDR3 is TGCAGTGCTAGAGATATCGATACGCAGTATTTT.

V gene TRBV27 combines with J gene TRBJ1-3, with a tentative D call TRBD1 (5 bases). The V gene lost 2 bases and the J gene lost 6 bases, with 8 bases spanning the gap. CDR1 and CDR2 from the germline V gene are MNHEY and SMNVEV (reference sequence). The CDR3 has 13 residues. CDR3 DNA sequence: TGTGCCAGCAGTTTACTGGGGGAAAACACCATATATTTT. It specifies CASSLLGENTIYF.

This chain connects TRBV5-6 to TRBJ1-1; no reliable D call. The germline V and J ends were trimmed by 4 bases and 0 bases, with 7 bases remaining between them. CDR1 is SGHDT, CDR2 YYEEEE, per germline. The CDR3 loop spans 13 amino acids. CDR3 in DNA: TGTGCCAGCAGCACCGGATTGAACACTGAAGCTTTCTTT. Amino acids: CASSTGLNTEAFF.

This rearrangement joins TRBV18 to TRBJ1-4; D is possibly TRBD1 (5 bases). This CDR3 region has 16 residues. Trimming stripped 4 bases from V and 4 bases from J, with 16 bases between. The germline gives CDR1 KGHSH, CDR2 LQKENI. CDR3 protein: CASSRSPGTDNEKLFF. In DNA, the CDR3 is TGTGCCAGCTCACGCTCGCCCGGGACCGATAATGAAAAACTGTTTTTT.

Concerning this clone: The same CDR3 also results from other DNA sequences found in this sample. The rearrangement joins TRBV4-1 to TRBJ1-1; 9 bases match TRBD1. Trimming took 1 base from V and 5 from J; bases not matched to a gene: 5. The germline CDR1 and CDR2 sequences are MGHRA and YSYEKL. The length of the CDR3 is 15 residues. The CDR3 coding sequence is TGCGCCAGCAGCCAAGCCTACAGGGGGCGGACTGAAGCTTTCTTT. It is translated as CASSQAYRGRTEAFF.

The rearrangement links TRBV5-1 to TRBJ2-2; TRBD2 matches 16 bases. The junction had 8 bases not matched to a gene; V was cut back by 4 bases and J by 5 bases. Per germline, CDR1 SGHRS and CDR2 YFSETQ. The CDR3 has 18 amino acids. This CDR3 reads CASSTGLAGGPRTGELFF. DNA for the CDR3: TGCGCCAGCAGCACGGGACTAGCGGGAGGGCCGCGGACCGGGGAGCTGTTTTTT.

This chain links TRBV9 with TRBJ1-1; D is undetermined. Per the germline V gene, CDR1 is SGDLS and CDR2 is YYNGEE. Deletions cut 1 base from V and 5 bases from J, with 9 bases between. The CDR3 has 13 residues. CDR3 bases: TGTGCCAGCAGCGTATTTGACGGAACTGAAGCTTTCTTT. Translated: CASSVFDGTEAFF.

As regards this clone: At the DNA level, this CDR3 is encoded by other sequences in the same sample as well. The chain carries TRBV5-1 and TRBJ2-3; D is uncertain. Trimming removed 4 bases from V and 2 bases from J, with 5 bases in between. Germline lookup yields CDR1 SGHRS and CDR2 YFSETQ. The CDR3 totals 12 residues. The CDR3, as DNA: TGCGCCAGCAGCCCTACCACAGATACGCAGTATTTT. This gives the protein CASSPTTDTQYF.

The rearrangement uses TRBV9 and TRBJ1-5; D remains unclear. Per germline, CDR1 SGDLS and CDR2 YYNGEE. CDR3 length: 14 amino acids. Deletions cut 0 bases from V and 5 bases from J, with 9 bases between. CDR3 coding DNA: TGTGCCAGCAGCGTAGGGGAGCGATATCAGCCCCAGCATTTT. Encoded protein: CASSVGERYQPQHF.

This clone showed up just once. The chain combines TRBV6-5 with TRBJ1-2; 8 bases align to TRBD1. The CDR3 length is 12 residues. Trimming took 7 bases from V and 7 from J; bases not matched to a gene: 5. CDR1 is MNHEY, CDR2 SVGAGI, per germline. This chain's CDR3 is CASNWTGSGYTF. As DNA, the CDR3 is TGTGCCAGCAACTGGACAGGGTCTGGCTACACCTTC.

The CDR3 protein is CASSFSTLNEQFF. The CDR3 bases are TGTGCCAGCAGTTTTTCGACACTGAATGAGCAGTTCTTC. J is TRBJ2-1 and V is TRBV27; D gene uncertain. CDR1 and CDR2 (germline): MNHEY, SMNVEV (reference sequence). CDR3 length equals 13 residues. Trimming took off 3 bases at V and 7 bases at J, with 10 bases between the two ends.

The chain uses TRBV12-3 or TRBV12-4 and TRBJ1-5, with D unresolved. Trimming removed 6 bases at V and 9 bases at J, with 15 bases between. CDR3 length: 13 residues. As DNA, the CDR3 is TGTGCCAGCAGCCCAACGACACCTTCGCCCCAGCATTTT. Translating gives CASSPTTPSPQHF.

This sequence joins TRBV15 and TRBJ1-3; D gene unclear. The CDR3 covers 14 residues. CDR1 is LNHNV, CDR2 YYDKDF, per germline (reference sequence). Trimming removed 5 bases from V and 2 bases from J, with 10 bases in between. The CDR3 spells CATSGGVAGNTIYF. CDR3 nucleotides: TGTGCCACCAGCGGCGGGGTAGCTGGAAACACCATATATTTT.

This chain uses TRBV5-6 with TRBJ2-5, with no clear D. V was cut by 0 bases and J by 4 bases, with 7 bases left in between. CDR3 length: 13 residues. Germline V lookup: CDR1 SGHDT, CDR2 YYEEEE. In DNA, the CDR3 is TGTGCCAGCAGCTTGGACGTGGGAGAGACCCAGTACTTC. As protein: CASSLDVGETQYF.

The chain carries TRBV7-8 and TRBJ1-3, with unresolved D. The germline V gene has CDR1 SGHVS and CDR2 FQNEAQ. The CDR3 totals 14 residues. The V and J ends lost 1 base and 8 bases respectively, with 12 bases between them. CDR3 DNA sequence: TGTGCCAGCAGCTTAGGGTACGCTAGGGACACCATATATTTT. Its protein is CASSLGYARDTIYF.